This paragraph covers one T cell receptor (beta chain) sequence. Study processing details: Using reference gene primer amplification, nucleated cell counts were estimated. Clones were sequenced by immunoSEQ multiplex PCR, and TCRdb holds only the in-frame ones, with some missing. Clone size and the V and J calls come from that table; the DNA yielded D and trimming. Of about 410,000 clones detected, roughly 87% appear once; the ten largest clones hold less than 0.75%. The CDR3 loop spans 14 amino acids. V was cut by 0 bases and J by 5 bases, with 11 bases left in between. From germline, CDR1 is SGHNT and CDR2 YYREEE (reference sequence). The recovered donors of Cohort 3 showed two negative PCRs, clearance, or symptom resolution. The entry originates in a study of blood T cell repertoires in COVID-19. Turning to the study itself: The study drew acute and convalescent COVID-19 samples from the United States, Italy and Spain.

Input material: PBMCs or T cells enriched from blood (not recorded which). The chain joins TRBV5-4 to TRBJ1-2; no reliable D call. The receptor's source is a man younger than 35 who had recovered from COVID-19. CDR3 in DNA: TGTGCCAGCAGCTTGGATCGTGGCGGGTATGGCTACACCTTC. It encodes CASSLDRGGYGYTF.